This T cell receptor (beta chain) appears in the sequencing data of a study of T cells in Graves' hyperthyroidism and ophthalmopathy. Overall study: Peripheral blood was obtained at initial diagnosis, preceding any treatment.

Trimming at V came to 8 bases and at J to 0 bases, leaving 5 bases not matched to a gene. The CDR3 sequence is 15 residues long. The germline V gene has CDR1 SNHLY and CDR2 FYNNEI. Researchers took RNA transcripts and amplified the TCR beta CDR3 regions from them. The HTBI primer set was used in a first-round RT-PCR of the TCR CDR3. TCRdb independently ran MiXCR on the multiplex PCR reads; one entry per CDR3 protein. The sample comprises over 250,000 distinct CDR3 sequences, less than 30% of which are singletons, and more than 25% rests with the top ten. Predating any ophthalmopathy symptoms, the blood sample was taken at first hyperthyroidism diagnosis. The sample holds many counts of this clonotype. This may arise from a read error, as a much more abundant clone is one base away.

Sequenced material: blood. The clonotype was recovered from a man aged 35 to 55 with Graves' hyperthyroidism that later progressed to Graves' ophthalmopathy. The rearrangement links TRBV2 to TRBJ1-1; TRBD1 agrees at 11 bases. CDR3 in DNA: TGTGCCAGCGGCCGGACAGGGGGCTTGAACACTGAAGCTTTCTTT. Protein product: CASGRTGGLNTEAFF.